The rows below give T cell receptor beta chains drawn from one sample of a study of shared T cell receptors in the human thymus. Only in-frame clones appear in the TCRdb table, and some are missing; sequencing was by immunoSEQ multiplex PCR. This sample carries approximately 580,000 clones, around 78% of them seen once, and the ten largest clones take about 0.013%. These data are also associated with another study on human thymus T cells.

Sequenced sample: thymocytes. These receptor sequences come from a boy under two years old with a congenital heart defect. Both conserved end residues are part of each CDR3. D genes are given only for firm matches. Not all rows give a size; the values are once, few, many and, for expanded clones, a class.

D gene	J gene	clone size	V gene	CDR3 protein	CDR3 DNA
TRBD1	TRBJ2-5	-	TRBV4-3	CASSQETGGETQYF	TGCGCCAGCAGCCAAGAGACAGGGGGCGAGACCCAGTACTTC
-	TRBJ2-7	-	TRBV27	CASSPRERPHEQYF	TGTGCCAGCAGCCCCCGGGAACGGCCCCACGAGCAGTACTTC
-	TRBJ1-3	-	TRBV6-1	CASGGAGSGNTIYF	TGTGCCAGCGGGGGCGCCGGGTCTGGAAACACCATATATTTT
-	TRBJ2-1	once	TRBV5-6	CARTGDFAYNEQFF	TGTGCCAGGACCGGGGACTTCGCCTACAATGAGCAGTTCTTC
TRBD2	TRBJ2-7	few	TRBV12-5	CASGSNLAGKGYEQYF	TGTGCTAGTGGCTCAAATCTAGCGGGGAAAGGGTACGAGCAGTACTTC
-	TRBJ2-5	few	TRBV11-1	CASSQGGGNNQETQYF	TGTGCCAGCTCCCAGGGAGGGGGAAATAACCAAGAGACCCAGTACTTC
TRBD2	TRBJ2-3	-	TRBV5-4	CASGPHGGSFLDTQYF	TGTGCCAGCGGTCCCCATGGCGGGAGTTTTTTAGATACGCAGTATTTT
-	TRBJ1-1	-	TRBV20-1	CSAGQGEAFF	TGCAGTGCTGGCCAGGGGGAAGCTTTCTTT
TRBD1	TRBJ2-7	-	TRBV25-1	CASSAPGQGESYEQYF	TGTGCCAGCAGCGCCCCCGGACAGGGGGAATCCTACGAGCAGTACTTC
-	TRBJ1-4	-	TRBV27	CASSLGATANEKLFF	TGTGCCAGCAGTTTGGGGGCAACAGCTAATGAAAAACTGTTTTTT
TRBD2	TRBJ2-7	-	TRBV27	CASSLSRRGTPGGEQYF	TGTGCCAGCAGTTTATCTCGACGCGGGACTCCGGGGGGGGAGCAGTACTTC
-	TRBJ1-2	-	TRBV25-1	CASSEYGGYGYTF	TGTGCCAGCAGTGAATACGGGGGCTATGGCTACACCTTC
TRBD2	TRBJ2-1	-	TRBV5-6	CASNLNNPGLAKINEQFF	TGTGCCAGCAACCTTAATAATCCGGGACTAGCGAAAATCAATGAGCAGTTCTTC
TRBD1	TRBJ2-3	-	TRBV15	CATSSGQGTLLSTDTQYF	TGTGCCACCAGCAGCGGACAGGGGACTCTTTTAAGCACAGATACGCAGTATTTT
TRBD1	TRBJ2-7	-	TRBV5-8	CASSFRLRDRDRSSYEQYF	TGTGCCAGCAGCTTCCGACTCAGAGACCGGGACAGAAGCTCCTACGAGCAGTACTTC
TRBD2	TRBJ2-3	-	TRBV27	CASSGDYRTDTQYF	TGTGCCAGCAGCGGGGACTACCGCACAGATACGCAGTATTTT
-	TRBJ1-2	-	TRBV10-2	CASSRTRQGYGYTF	TGCGCCAGCAGTCGGACTCGACAAGGCTATGGCTACACCTTC
TRBD1	TRBJ2-1	-	TRBV7-4	CASSLSGTGPGNEQFF	TGTGCCAGCAGCTTGAGCGGGACAGGGCCAGGGAATGAGCAGTTCTTC
TRBD1	TRBJ2-7	few	TRBV6-5	CASSPQDRTYEQYF	TGTGCCAGCAGTCCCCAGGACAGGACTTACGAGCAGTACTTC
-	TRBJ2-7	-	TRBV6-1	CASSESTSYEQYF	TGTGCCAGCAGTGAAAGTACTAGCTACGAGCAGTACTTC
-	TRBJ2-5	-	TRBV4-1	CASSQGLAEEETQYF	TGCGCCAGCAGCCAGGGGTTAGCGGAGGAAGAGACCCAGTACTTC
TRBD1	TRBJ1-2	-	TRBV29-1	CSVEGQGARGYTF	TGCAGCGTTGAAGGACAGGGGGCGCGAGGCTACACCTTC
TRBD1	TRBJ1-3	-	TRBV4-1	CASSQGAGGEPSSGNTIYF	TGCGCCAGCAGCCAAGGGGCAGGGGGCGAGCCAAGCTCTGGAAACACCATATATTTT
-	TRBJ1-4	-	TRBV14	CASSQEGRGEKLFF	TGTGCCAGCAGCCAAGAAGGGAGAGGTGAAAAACTGTTTTTT
-	TRBJ2-7	-	TRBV9	CASSVDGSAYEQYF	TGTGCCAGCAGCGTAGACGGGAGCGCCTACGAGCAGTACTTC
TRBD2	TRBJ2-1	-	TRBV11-3	CASSLDQASGKAGEQFF	TGTGCCAGCAGCTTAGACCAGGCTAGCGGGAAAGCAGGTGAGCAGTTCTTC